These 23 T cell receptor beta chains came from one sample sequenced in a study of blood T cell repertoires in COVID-19. Profiling relied on immunoSEQ multiplex PCR, and the TCRdb table lists in-frame clones only, not all of them. The sample yields more than 200,000 clones, approximately 80% seen once. The sequencing sample was made of peripheral blood. The receptors derive from a woman aged 40-49 years with active or convalescent COVID-19.

The V call is TRBV27, the J call TRBJ2-4; 8 bases align to TRBD1. Germline assignment: CDR1 MNHEY and CDR2 SMNVEV (reference sequence). This CDR3 is 10 amino acids long. V was clipped by 8 bases and J by 16 bases; unmatched bases: 7. For the CDR3, the DNA is TGTGCCAGCGGGACAGGAACTCCATACTTC. Translated: CASGTGTPYF.

The chain has TRBV3-1 (or the pseudogene TRBV3-2) and TRBJ2-3, with 9 bases that match TRBD1. Germline V gives CDR1 LGHDT, CDR2 YNNKEL (reference sequence). The junction had 6 bases not matched to a gene; V was cut back by 2 bases and J by 3 bases. The length of the CDR3 is 16 residues. CDR3 in DNA: TGTGCCAGCAGCCAAAGGTCGACAGGGGGGACAGATACGCAGTATTTT. It specifies CASSQRSTGGTDTQYF.

The genes are TRBV5-1 and TRBJ2-7, with 8 bases lining up with TRBD2. J lost 2 bases, V lost 3 bases, and 10 bases had no gene match. The CDR3 contains 16 residues. The germline CDR1 and CDR2 sequences are SGHRS and YFSETQ. DNA of the CDR3: TGCGCCAGCAGCTCGAACTCAGCGGGGGCCGCCTACGAGCAGTACTTC. Its protein is CASSSNSAGAAYEQYF.

The chain couples TRBV27 to TRBJ1-5; TRBD1 might be the D (6 bases). This CDR3 comprises 14 residues. Germline lookup yields CDR1 MNHEY and CDR2 SMNVEV (reference sequence). V was shortened by 4 bases and J by 5 bases, with 12 bases between the two germline ends. The DNA for the CDR3 is TGTGCCAGCAGTTCCACAGGGCCCCATCAGCCCCAGCATTTT. Translation gives CASSSTGPHQPQHF.

This rearrangement joins TRBV11-3 to TRBJ1-1; the D gene is possibly TRBD1 (5 bases). The CDR3 sequence is 17 residues long. Germline V gene sequence: CDR1 SGHNT, CDR2 YENEEA. V gave up 0 bases and J gave up 2 bases, with 16 bases separating them. The CDR3 sequence is CASSLDSWGEFNTEAFF. For the CDR3, the DNA is TGTGCCAGCAGCTTAGACTCCTGGGGGGAGTTCAACACTGAAGCTTTCTTT.

The CDR3 coding sequence is TGTGCCAGCAGTTTTGGGGGGGCTACTAACTATGGCTACACCTTC. Its protein is CASSFGGATNYGYTF. The rearrangement links TRBV28 to TRBJ1-2; a weak D match, TRBD1 (6 bases). The ends were cut back, 3 bases at V and 0 bases at J, with 11 bases in the middle. Germline CDR1 and CDR2: MDHEN and SYDVKM. The CDR3 has 15 residues.

The chain recombines TRBV2 with TRBJ2-1; tentative D call: TRBD1 (6 bases). The length of the CDR3 is 13 residues. V lost 8 bases and J 7 bases, leaving 15 bases between the germline ends. In germline, CDR1 is SNHLY, CDR2 FYNNEI. CDR3 in amino acids: CASGGWQQNEQFF. The CDR3 DNA sequence: TGTGCCAGCGGGGGCTGGCAGCAAAATGAGCAGTTCTTC. Full variable domain (missing parts from reference TRBV2 and TRBJ2-1): EPEVTQTPSHQVTQMGQEVILRCVPISNHLYFYWYRQILGQKVEFLVSFYNNEISEKSEIFDDQFSVERPDGSNFTLKIRSTKLEDSAMYFCASGGWQQNEQFFGPGTRLTVL.

V usage is TRBV24-1 and J usage is TRBJ2-1; the D gene is possibly TRBD1 (6 bases). Per germline, CDR1 KGHDR and CDR2 SFDVKD. Trimming stripped 2 bases from V and 7 bases from J, with 14 bases between. CDR3 length: 15 residues. The CDR3 region has the DNA TGTGCCACCAGTGATTCCCCGCAGGGGAAGAATGAGCAGTTCTTC. Encoded protein: CATSDSPQGKNEQFF.

Only a few counts were recorded for this clone. This rearrangement joins TRBV13 to TRBJ2-7; the D gene is possibly TRBD2 (6 bases). There are 15 residues in the CDR3. CDR1 is PRHDT and CDR2 is FYEKMQ in the germline V gene (reference sequence). V lost 2 bases and J 3 bases, leaving 14 bases between the germline ends. CDR3 DNA sequence: TGTGCCAGCAGCTTAAACCTGGCGGGGAGCTACGAGCAGTACTTC. This translates into CASSLNLAGSYEQYF.

The chain has TRBV14 and TRBJ2-1; no definite D call. The length of the CDR3 is 13 residues. Trimming took off 4 bases at V and 0 bases at J, with 4 bases between the two ends. The germline V gene has CDR1 SGHDN and CDR2 FVKESK. CDR3 amino acids: CASSPVSYNEQFF. The CDR3 coding sequence is TGTGCCAGCAGCCCCGTCTCCTACAATGAGCAGTTCTTC.

The genes are TRBV7-3 and TRBJ2-3; TRBD2 matches 12 bases. The CDR3 length is 15 residues. Germline loops: CDR1 SGHTA, CDR2 FQGTGA. The ends lost 4 bases at V and 6 bases at J; junction bases unmatched: 5. The CDR3 DNA is TGTGCCAGCAGCTCAACTAGCGGGGGGATCGATACGCAGTATTTT. It specifies CASSSTSGGIDTQYF.

V and J are TRBV5-1 and TRBJ2-7, with 7 bases identical to TRBD1. The CDR3 length is 13 residues. V lost 0 bases and J lost 6; bases outside the gene matches: 3. CDR1 and CDR2 from the germline V gene are SGHRS and YFSETQ. For the CDR3, the DNA is TGCGCCAGCAGCTTGGAGAGGGGGCGCGAGCAGTACGTC. This gives the protein CASSLERGREQYV.

This sequence joins TRBV5-1 and TRBJ2-1; 8 nucleotides match TRBD1. V was pared by 4 bases and J by 7 bases, with 7 bases of the junction left unmatched. Per the germline V gene, CDR1 is SGHRS and CDR2 is YFSETQ. The CDR3 has 14 amino acids. CDR3 amino acids: CASSALRTGNEQFF. Here the CDR3 DNA reads TGCGCCAGCAGCGCGCTCCGGACAGGGAATGAGCAGTTCTTC.

The chain joins TRBV5-6 to TRBJ1-5, with 8 nucleotides matching TRBD1. From germline, CDR1 is SGHDT and CDR2 YYEEEE. This CDR3 spans 17 amino acids. Unmatched junction bases numbered 13, after V lost 1 base and J lost 7 bases. CDR3 sequence: CASSLLGQGGFGQPQHF. In DNA, the CDR3 is TGTGCCAGCAGCTTGCTCGGACAGGGAGGGTTTGGCCAGCCCCAGCATTTT. Full variable domain (rest looked up from reference TRBV5-6 and TRBJ1-5): DAGVTQSPTHLIKTRGQQVTLRCSPKSGHDTVSWYQQALGQGPQFIFQYYEEEERQRGNFPDRFSGHQFPNYSSELNVNALLLGDSALYLCASSLLGQGGFGQPQHFGDGTRLSIL.

Here the CDR3 DNA reads TGCGCCAGCAGCCAACCGGGGGATTTAATTTCACCCCTCCACTTT. Residues: CASSQPGDLISPLHF. The chain carries TRBV4-1 and TRBJ1-6, with D possibly TRBD1 on 5 matching bases. The V gene's germline CDR1 is MGHRA and CDR2 YSYEKL. V was pared by 2 bases and J by 9 bases, with 14 bases between. The CDR3 spans 15 residues.

The chain employs TRBV5-1 and TRBJ2-5, with a weak D call TRBD2 (5 bases). The V gene lost 0 bases and the J gene lost 5 bases, with 11 bases spanning the gap. Germline CDR1 reads SGHRS; CDR2 reads YFSETQ. The CDR3 contains 14 residues. As DNA, the CDR3 is TGCGCCAGCAGCTTGGAAGCTAGCTGGGAGACCCAGTACTTC. It encodes CASSLEASWETQYF.

This chain joins TRBV3-1 (or the pseudogene TRBV3-2) and TRBJ2-1, with a weak D call TRBD1 (6 bases). The CDR3 runs to 14 residues. The V end was cut by 6 bases, the J end by 6 bases, with 15 bases between. Germline loops: CDR1 LGHDT, CDR2 YNNKEL (reference sequence). CDR3 sequence reads: CASSYRDLGNEQFF. For the CDR3, the DNA is TGTGCCAGCAGTTACAGGGACCTGGGCAATGAGCAGTTCTTC.

This clone was counted a few times. V usage is TRBV12-5 and J usage is TRBJ1-1; D unclear. V lost 3 bases to trimming and J lost 2 bases, with 7 bases between them. Germline V gene lookup returns CDR1 LGHNT and CDR2 FRNRAP. This CDR3 spans 13 amino acids. DNA of the CDR3: TGTGCTAGTGGTTTCGGGAAAAACACTGAAGCTTTCTTT. This translates into CASGFGKNTEAFF.

This clone was seen a single time. The sample has other DNA sequences that encode this CDR3 too. J is TRBJ1-1 and V is TRBV7-3; possible D gene TRBD1, 6 bases. Trimming removed 2 bases at V and 4 bases at J, with 8 bases between. This CDR3 is 13 amino acids long. From germline, CDR1 is SGHTA and CDR2 FQGTGA. DNA of the CDR3: TGTGCCAGCAGCTTACTAGGGGGCACTGAAGCTTTCTTT. It translates to CASSLLGGTEAFF.

The rearrangement joins TRBV20-1 to TRBJ2-1; a weak D match, TRBD2 (5 bases). Trimming removed 3 bases at V and 3 bases at J, with 12 bases between. There are 14 residues in the CDR3. Germline-derived CDR1 and CDR2 are DFQATT and SNEGSKA (reference sequence). The CDR3 region is CSASLAPDYNEQFF. The CDR3 region has the DNA TGCAGTGCTAGTCTAGCTCCAGACTACAATGAGCAGTTCTTC.

V gene TRBV7-8 combines with J gene TRBJ1-1; D is ambiguous. V lost 4 bases to trimming and J lost 10 bases, with 19 bases between them. Looked up from germline, CDR1 is SGHVS and CDR2 is FQNEAQ. There are 14 residues in the CDR3. The CDR3: CASSYSRESLGAFF. CDR3 coding DNA: TGTGCCAGCAGCTACAGCCGTGAGTCCTTGGGAGCTTTCTTT. Full variable domain (rest looked up from reference TRBV7-8 and TRBJ1-1): GAGVSQSPRYKVAKRGQDVALRCDPISGHVSLFWYQQALGQGPEFLTYFQNEAQLDKSGLPSDRFFAERPEGSVSTLKIQRTQQEDSAVYLCASSYSRESLGAFFGQGTRLTVV.

This clone was detected ten times or more. This sequence joins TRBV7-2 and TRBJ2-1; 9 nucleotides align to TRBD2. The length of the CDR3 is 17 residues. Germline values: CDR1 SGHTA, CDR2 FQGNSA. V was clipped by 6 bases and J by 0 bases; unmatched bases: 9. In nucleotides, the CDR3 is TGTGCCAGCAGTTTATATGCGGGGGGGAGCTCCTACAATGAGCAGTTCTTC. Translation gives CASSLYAGGSSYNEQFF.

The rearrangement links TRBV24-1 to TRBJ2-1; 8 bases match TRBD1. This CDR3 region has 16 residues. Germline trimming cut 4 bases from V and 6 bases from J; bases unmatched to any gene: 10. Germline loops: CDR1 KGHDR, CDR2 SFDVKD. This CDR3 reads CATSDRGQGPGNEQFF. DNA for the CDR3: TGTGCCACCAGTGACCGAGGACAGGGTCCTGGCAATGAGCAGTTCTTC.